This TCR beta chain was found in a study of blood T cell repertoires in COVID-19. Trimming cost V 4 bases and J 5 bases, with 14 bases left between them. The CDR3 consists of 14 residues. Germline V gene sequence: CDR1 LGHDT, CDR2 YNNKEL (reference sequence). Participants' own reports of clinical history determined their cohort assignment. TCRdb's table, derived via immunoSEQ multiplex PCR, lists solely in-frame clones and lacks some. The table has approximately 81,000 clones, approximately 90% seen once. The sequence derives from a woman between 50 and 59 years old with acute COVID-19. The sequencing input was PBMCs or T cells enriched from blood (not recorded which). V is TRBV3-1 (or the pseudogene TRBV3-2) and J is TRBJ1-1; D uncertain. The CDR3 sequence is CASSPTRQWTEAFF. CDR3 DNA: TGTGCCAGCAGCCCGACAAGGCAGTGGACTGAAGCTTTCTTT.